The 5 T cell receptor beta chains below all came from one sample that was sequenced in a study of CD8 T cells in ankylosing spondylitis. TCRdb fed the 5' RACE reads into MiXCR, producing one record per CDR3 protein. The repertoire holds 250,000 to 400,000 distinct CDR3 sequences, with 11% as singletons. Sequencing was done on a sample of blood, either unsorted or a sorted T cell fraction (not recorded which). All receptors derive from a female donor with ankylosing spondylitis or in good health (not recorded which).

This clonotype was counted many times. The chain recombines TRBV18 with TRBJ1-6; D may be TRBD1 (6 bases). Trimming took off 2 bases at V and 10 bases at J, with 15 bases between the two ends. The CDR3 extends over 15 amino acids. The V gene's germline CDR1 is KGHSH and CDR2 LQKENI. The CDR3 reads CASSPLQGKDSPLHF. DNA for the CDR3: TGTGCCAGCTCACCATTACAGGGAAAGGACTCACCCCTCCACTTT.

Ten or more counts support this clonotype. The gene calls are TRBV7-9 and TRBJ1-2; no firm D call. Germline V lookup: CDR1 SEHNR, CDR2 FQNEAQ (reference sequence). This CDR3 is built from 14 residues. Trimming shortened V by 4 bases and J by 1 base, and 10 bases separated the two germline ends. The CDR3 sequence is CASSSGDHNYGYTF. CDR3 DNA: TGTGCCAGCAGCTCAGGAGATCATAACTATGGCTACACCTTC.

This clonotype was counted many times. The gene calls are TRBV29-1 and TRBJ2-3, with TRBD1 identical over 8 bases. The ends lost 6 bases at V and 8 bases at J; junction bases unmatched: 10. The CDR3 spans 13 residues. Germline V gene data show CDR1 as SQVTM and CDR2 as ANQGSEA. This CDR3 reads CSVLDREFLTQYF. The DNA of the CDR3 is TGCAGCGTACTGGACAGGGAGTTTCTTACGCAGTATTTT.

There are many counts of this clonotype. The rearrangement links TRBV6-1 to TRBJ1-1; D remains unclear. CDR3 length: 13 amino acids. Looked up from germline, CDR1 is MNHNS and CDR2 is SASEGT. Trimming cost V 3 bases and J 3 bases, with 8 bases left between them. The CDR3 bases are TGTGCCAGCAGTGATAGGGCGTACACTGAAGCTTTCTTT. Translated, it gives CASSDRAYTEAFF.

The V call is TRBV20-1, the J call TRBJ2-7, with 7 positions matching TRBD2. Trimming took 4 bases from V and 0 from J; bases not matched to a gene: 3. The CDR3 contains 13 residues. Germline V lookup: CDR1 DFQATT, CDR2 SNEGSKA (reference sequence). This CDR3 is CSAIGGSSYEQYF. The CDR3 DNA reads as TGCAGTGCTATCGGGGGGTCCTCCTACGAGCAGTACTTC.